These 9 T cell receptor beta chains originate from one sample sequenced in a study of metastatic and nonmetastatic thyroid tumors. Using MiXCR, TCRdb re-called clones from the PCR reads. Among roughly 13,000 clones listed, roughly 29% were seen once. Among the patients, none had received any treatment before thyroid surgery. The sequenced sample consisted of tumor tissue. These receptors came from a female donor with papillary thyroid cancer or a benign thyroid nodule (not recorded which). Some clones in this sample may be carry-over from other donors' samples.

As for this clone: Other DNA sequences in the sample encode the same CDR3. The V call is TRBV5-1, the J call TRBJ2-7; 8 positions agree with TRBD2. The CDR3 extends over 15 amino acids. Germline V gives CDR1 SGHRS, CDR2 YFSETQ. V was pared by 3 bases and J by 4 bases, with 9 bases of the junction left unmatched. For the CDR3, the DNA is TGCGCCAGCAGCTCGCCGGGACTAGGTACTTACGAGCAGTACTTC. Amino acids: CASSSPGLGTYEQYF.

The chain combines TRBV20-1 with TRBJ2-7; D may be TRBD1 (6 bases). The CDR3 is made up of 14 amino acids. Per germline, CDR1 DFQATT and CDR2 SNEGSKA (reference sequence). Trimming shortened V by 7 bases and J by 3 bases, and 19 bases separated the two germline ends. The CDR3 bases are TGCAGTGTTAAACCCGGGGACAACCACTACGAGCAGTACTTC. It encodes CSVKPGDNHYEQYF.

A remark on this clone: A read error is likely, as this CDR3 ends without the conserved phenylalanine or tryptophan. This chain joins TRBV5-1 and TRBJ2-2; D may match TRBD1 or TRBD2 (6 bases each). CDR3 length: 17 amino acids. Looked up from germline, CDR1 is SGHRS and CDR2 is YFSETQ. The CDR3 coding sequence is TGCGCCAGCAGGGGCATAGACAGGTGGTGGTCGACCGGGGGGCTGTTTCTT. This codes for CASRGIDRWWSTGGLFL.

This clone appeared many times. The chain joins TRBV19 to TRBJ2-3; D is uncertain. Trimming shortened V by 4 bases and J by 0 bases, and 17 bases separated the two germline ends. The CDR3 has 17 residues. Per the germline V gene, CDR1 is LNHDA and CDR2 is SQIVND (reference sequence). The CDR3 here is CASSTRAQVTSTDTQYF. The CDR3 region has the DNA TGTGCCAGTAGTACTAGAGCGCAGGTTACTAGCACAGATACGCAGTATTTT.

Comment on this clone: Mismatch with germline at one junction end may stem from a read error. This sequence joins TRBV6-1 and TRBJ1-1; weak D call: TRBD1 (6 bases). CDR3 length: 15 amino acids. Germline assignment: CDR1 MNHNS and CDR2 SASEGT. CDR3 protein: CASSDPRGFGTETLF. The CDR3 region has the DNA TGTGCCAGCAGTGATCCGAGGGGGTTCGGGACTGAAACTTTATTT.

This clone showed up just a few times. The J gene is TRBJ2-7, the V gene TRBV28, with a possible D match to TRBD1 (8 bases). Germline CDR1 MDHEN, CDR2 SYDVKM. V was trimmed by 2 bases and J by 3 bases, leaving 14 bases between them. The CDR3 has 15 amino acids. CDR3 coding DNA: TGTGCCAGCAGTTTACACAGGGGGGGATACTACGAGCAGTACTTC. Its translation: CASSLHRGGYYEQYF. Combining the CDR3 with reference TRBV28 and TRBJ2-7 gives the whole variable domain DVKVTQSSRYLVKRTGEKVFLECVQDMDHENMFWYRQDPGLGLRLIYFSYDVKMKEKGDIPEGYSVSREKKERFSLILESASTNQTSMYLCASSLHRGGYYEQYFGPGTRLTVT.

This clone was detected only a few times. This may be a read error, as it is one base from a much larger clone. This rearrangement joins TRBV7-6 to TRBJ2-5; D unclear. CDR1 SGHVS and CDR2 FNYEAQ come from the germline V gene. The CDR3 totals 13 residues. CDR3 sequence reads: CASSLGNQETHYF. CDR3 coding DNA: TGTGCCAGCAGCTTGGGCAACCAAGAGACCCATTACTTC. The full variable domain, with the rest looked up from reference TRBV7-6 and TRBJ2-5, is GAGVSQSPRYKVTKRGQDVALRCDPISGHVSLYWYRQALGQGPEFLTYFNYEAQQDKSGLPNDRFSAERPEGSISTLTIQRTEQRDSAMYRCASSLGNQETHYFGPGTRLLVL.

The chain links TRBV6-1 to TRBJ2-7; 7 nucleotides match TRBD1. The length of the CDR3 is 13 residues. Trimming at V came to 5 bases and at J to 2 bases, leaving 3 bases not matched to a gene. CDR1 and CDR2 (germline): MNHNS, SASEGT. Here the CDR3 DNA reads TGTGCCAGCAGTTTCACAGGGGCCTACGAGCAGTACTTC. Amino acids: CASSFTGAYEQYF.

On this clone: Mismatch with germline at one junction end may stem from a read error. Here the CDR3 reads CASRSGATSETQYF. The CDR3 DNA follows: TGTGCAAGCAGGTCGGGGGCGACCTCGGAGACCCAGTACTTC. The chain joins TRBV12-3 or TRBV12-4 to TRBJ2-5; either TRBD1 or TRBD2 may fit D (6 bases each). This CDR3 is built from 14 residues.